The clone carrying this T cell receptor beta chain was seen a handful of times. Its antigen is unknown. The sample is drawn from a study of CD8 T cells in ankylosing spondylitis. Study-wide findings and caveats: From matched ankylosing spondylitis synovial fluid, disease-linked clones were reportedly recovered at significantly enriched levels. For ankylosing spondylitis blood, a TCR beta motif of 7 or 8 highly homologous variants appeared characteristic.

The J segment lost 9 bases and the V segment lost 5 bases, leaving 7 bases of the junction unmatched. Germline CDR1 reads SGHAT; CDR2 reads FQNNGV. The CDR3 totals 13 residues. Libraries of TCR beta came from quantitative 5'-RACE with molecular barcodes. In TCRdb, the 5' RACE reads were re-called with MiXCR into one record per CDR3 protein. The sample carries 750,000 to 850,000 distinct CDR3 sequences, roughly 12% recorded once. This clonotype was sampled from a male donor with ankylosing spondylitis. The sequencing input was blood, either unsorted or a sorted T cell fraction (not recorded which). The chain is built from TRBV11-2 and TRBJ2-3, with 8 bases lining up with TRBD2. As DNA, the CDR3 is TGTGCCAGCAGCCTTGTTACGGGGGGGACGCAGTATTTT. Amino acids: CASSLVTGGTQYF.